What follows are 11 T cell receptor beta chains derived from one specimen sequenced in a study of blood T cell repertoires in COVID-19. Profiling relied on immunoSEQ multiplex PCR, and the TCRdb table lists in-frame clones only, not all of them. The table includes 90,000 to 150,000 clones, approximately 90% detected once. The sample comprised peripheral blood. Every receptor here comes from a human donor in a cohort sampled during active COVID-19.

The chain carries TRBV5-1 and TRBJ2-2, with D unclear. Looked up from germline, CDR1 is SGHRS and CDR2 is YFSETQ. The CDR3 has 16 residues. V was cut by 1 base and J by 0 bases, with 10 bases left in between. The CDR3 is CASSLTERTNTGELFF. CDR3 DNA: TGCGCCAGCAGCTTGACGGAGCGAACGAACACCGGGGAGCTGTTTTTT.

This chain links TRBV18 with TRBJ1-1; TRBD1 is a possible D gene (6 bases). Germline-derived CDR1 and CDR2 are KGHSH and LQKENI. Trimming removed 3 bases from V and 1 base from J, with 15 bases in between. The CDR3 consists of 16 residues. CDR3 DNA: TGTGCCAGCTCACCTCGGACAGCCCAAGAGAACACTGAAGCTTTCTTT. Its translation is CASSPRTAQENTEAFF. Drawing the rest from reference TRBV18 and TRBJ1-1, the complete variable domain is NAGVMQNPRHLVRRRGQEARLRCSPMKGHSHVYWYRQLPEEGLKFMVYLQKENIIDESGMPKERFSAEFPKEGPSILRIQQVVRGDSAAYFCASSPRTAQENTEAFFGQGTRLTVV.

The rearrangement uses TRBV7-8 and TRBJ2-1; possibly TRBD2 for D (6 bases). V dropped 1 base and J dropped 1 base, with 17 bases sitting between them. The CDR3 length is 18 residues. Germline CDR1 reads SGHVS; CDR2 reads FQNEAQ. This chain's CDR3 is CASSLGNPGLASYNEQFF. CDR3 in DNA: TGTGCCAGCAGCTTAGGGAACCCGGGACTGGCGTCCTACAATGAGCAGTTCTTC.

J is TRBJ1-4 and V is TRBV5-8; TRBD1 is a possible D gene (5 bases). The germline V and J ends were trimmed by 0 bases and 0 bases, with 12 bases remaining between them. This CDR3 has 17 amino acids. CDR1 and CDR2 (germline): SGHTS, YDEGEE. CDR3 sequence (DNA): TGTGCCAGCAGCTTGGTCGCTAGGGGCGCAACTAATGAAAAACTGTTTTTT. Translation: CASSLVARGATNEKLFF.

The rearrangement joins TRBV7-9 to TRBJ1-6, with D possibly TRBD1 on 5 matching bases. This CDR3 contains 16 residues. Germline V gene sequence: CDR1 SEHNR, CDR2 FQNEAQ (reference sequence). V lost 2 bases to trimming and J lost 6 bases, with 14 bases between them. The CDR3 DNA follows: TGTGCCAGCAGCTTAACCCCAGGGTCTGGTAATTCACCCCTCCACTTT. Translated, it gives CASSLTPGSGNSPLHF.

As DNA, the CDR3 is TGTGCCAGCGGACCACAAGGAGTAGTCTACGAGCAGTACTTC. Translation gives CASGPQGVVYEQYF. This chain uses TRBV18 with TRBJ2-7; no clear D. Trimming shortened V by 8 bases and J by 3 bases, and 17 bases separated the two germline ends. CDR1 and CDR2 (germline): KGHSH, LQKENI. The CDR3 totals 14 residues.

The chain links TRBV5-1 to TRBJ2-1; TRBD2 matches 11 bases. V was pared by 5 bases and J by 7 bases, with 8 bases of the junction left unmatched. The CDR3 is made up of 15 amino acids. CDR1 is SGHRS, CDR2 YFSETQ, per germline. The CDR3 coding sequence is TGCGCCAGCAGGGCTCTACTAGCGGGGGCTAATGAGCAGTTCTTC. It yields the protein CASRALLAGANEQFF. The whole variable domain, remainder taken from reference TRBV5-1 and TRBJ2-1, is KAGVTQTPRYLIKTRGQQVTLSCSPISGHRSVSWYQQTPGQGLQFLFEYFSETQRNKGNFPGRFSGRQFSNSRSEMNVSTLELGDSALYLCASRALLAGANEQFFGPGTRLTVL.

The chain links TRBV3-1 (or the pseudogene TRBV3-2) to TRBJ1-1; possible D gene TRBD1, 5 bases. Germline loops: CDR1 LGHDT, CDR2 YNNKEL (reference sequence). The CDR3 length is 13 residues. V was shortened by 4 bases and J by 1 base, with 7 bases between the two germline ends. The CDR3 nucleotides read TGTGCCAGCAGCCCGGACACGAACACTGAAGCTTTCTTT. It is translated as CASSPDTNTEAFF.

The gene calls are TRBV18 and TRBJ1-1; unclear D gene. CDR1 is KGHSH and CDR2 is LQKENI in the germline V gene. The CDR3 length is 14 residues. The V gene lost 2 bases and the J gene lost 5 bases, with 12 bases spanning the gap. The CDR3 reads CASSPDPGKTEAFF. The DNA of the CDR3 is TGTGCCAGCTCACCAGATCCCGGGAAAACTGAAGCTTTCTTT.

The chain uses TRBV29-1 and TRBJ2-2; 13 positions match TRBD2. J gave up 5 bases and V 5 bases, and 14 bases lay outside the gene matches. The germline V gene encodes CDR1 SQVTM and CDR2 ANQGSEA. The CDR3 has 18 amino acids. CDR3: CSVWNPVGLAGETGELFF. CDR3 bases: TGCAGCGTTTGGAACCCGGTCGGACTAGCGGGAGAAACCGGGGAGCTGTTTTTT.

CDR3: CASSPRSGRTDTQYF. CDR3 DNA sequence: TGTGCCAGCAGCCCCAGAAGCGGGAGGACAGATACGCAGTATTTT. V gene TRBV6-5 combines with J gene TRBJ2-3; 9 bases fit TRBD2. CDR1 is MNHEY, CDR2 SVGAGI, per germline. V lost 6 bases, J lost 3 bases, and 7 bases stayed unmatched. The CDR3 is 15 amino acids.